A selection of T cell receptor beta chains follows, all from one sample in a study of blood T cell repertoires in COVID-19. Measured with immunoSEQ multiplex PCR; TCRdb has only the in-frame clones, and not every one. The sample lists over 130,000 clones; 70% to 90% were seen once. The sequenced material came from peripheral blood. The receptor source for this set is a human donor in a cohort sampled during active COVID-19. Each CDR3 is given with its conserved first and last residue. A D gene is named only where the DNA matches it firmly. Only some rows state a clone size, as once, few, many or a class for expanded clones.

d_call j_call clone_size v_call cdr3_nt cdr3_aa
NA TRBJ1-5 NA TRBV7-8 TGTGCCAGCAGCTTAGGAGCCAGGATTAGCAATCAGCCCCAGCATTTT CASSLGARISNQPQHF
NA TRBJ2-5 NA TRBV7-3 TGTGCCAGCAGCCTACTGCTCCAAGAGACCCAGTACTTC CASSLLLQETQYF
TRBD1 TRBJ2-2 NA TRBV5-4 TGTGCCAGCAGCCGGACAGGGGGCGCGGGCGGGGAGCTGTTTTTT CASSRTGGAGGELFF
TRBD2 TRBJ2-4 NA TRBV3-1/TRBV3-2 TGTGCCAGCAGCCAACTAGCGGGGGCCAAAAACATTCAGTACTTC CASSQLAGAKNIQYF
NA TRBJ2-7 NA TRBV24-1 TGTGCCACCAGTGACTCGGGACACCAACTGTACTTC CATSDSGHQLYF
NA TRBJ1-4 few TRBV10-3 TGTGCCATCAGTGAGTCCGCTAGTCGACGGGAGAATGAAAAACTGTTTTTT CAISESASRRENEKLFF
TRBD2 TRBJ2-7 NA TRBV4-2 TGTGCCAGCAGCCAAGAGCTAGCGGGGATAAACTACGAGCAGTACTTC CASSQELAGINYEQYF
TRBD2 TRBJ2-3 NA TRBV5-1 TGCGCCAGCAGCTTCGAAGCGGGGAGGTTGGCAGATACGCAGTATTTT CASSFEAGRLADTQYF
TRBD1 TRBJ2-1 NA TRBV11-2 TGTGCCAGCAGCTTAGATCGGGGACAGGGGGTTTACAATGAGCAGTTCTTC CASSLDRGQGVYNEQFF
NA TRBJ1-3 NA TRBV9 TGTGCCAGCAGCCCGAGAGGGTATGTGGACACCATATATTTT CASSPRGYVDTIYF
NA TRBJ2-7 NA TRBV6-5 TGTGCCAGCAGTTACTCGAGCCAGGGTTCCTACGAGCAGTACTTC CASSYSSQGSYEQYF
NA TRBJ1-5 NA TRBV3-1/TRBV3-2 TGTGCCAGCAGCCAAGACCTAGGGGGCAATCAGCCCCAGCATTTT CASSQDLGGNQPQHF
TRBD1 TRBJ1-6 NA TRBV27 TGTGCCAGCAGTTTAGCCCCAGGGACAGGGGTAAGCAGTTCACCCCTCCACTTT CASSLAPGTGVSSSPLHF
TRBD1 TRBJ1-2 once TRBV6-1 TGTGCCAGCAGTGAAGGGGACAGGCCTGGCTACACCTTC CASSEGDRPGYTF
TRBD2 TRBJ2-1 NA TRBV25-1 TGTGCCAGCAGTGAGAGCGGGGGGACATACAATGAGCAGTTCTTC CASSESGGTYNEQFF
NA TRBJ2-1 NA TRBV7-2 TGTGCCAGCAGCTTGACCCTCCGACTAGAGGTGTTCTTC CASSLTLRLEVFF
NA TRBJ2-7 NA TRBV6-1 TGTGCCAGCAGTGATGGCAGGGGCTACGAGCAGTACTTC CASSDGRGYEQYF
NA TRBJ1-3 NA TRBV11-2 TGTGCCAGCAGCTTGGCCGGGGGAGGCTCTGGAAACACCATATATTTT CASSLAGGGSGNTIYF
TRBD1 TRBJ2-7 NA TRBV6-5 TGTGCCAGCAGTTACTACGGGACAGGGGGGTACGAGCAGTACTTC CASSYYGTGGYEQYF
NA TRBJ2-1 NA TRBV20-1 TGCAGCGCCGGGGTGTTCGCAGAGCAGTTCTTC CSAGVFAEQFF
NA TRBJ2-7 NA TRBV18 TGTGCCAGCTCCCCAGGAGTAGCCCGAGAGCAGTACTTC CASSPGVAREQYF
NA TRBJ1-4 NA TRBV6-5 TGTGCCAGCAGTTACTTACAGGGCCCAACTAATGAAAAACTGTTTTTT CASSYLQGPTNEKLFF
NA TRBJ2-1 NA TRBV6-5 TGTGCCAGCAGCCGACGGGGGTACAATGAGCAGTTCTTC CASSRRGYNEQFF